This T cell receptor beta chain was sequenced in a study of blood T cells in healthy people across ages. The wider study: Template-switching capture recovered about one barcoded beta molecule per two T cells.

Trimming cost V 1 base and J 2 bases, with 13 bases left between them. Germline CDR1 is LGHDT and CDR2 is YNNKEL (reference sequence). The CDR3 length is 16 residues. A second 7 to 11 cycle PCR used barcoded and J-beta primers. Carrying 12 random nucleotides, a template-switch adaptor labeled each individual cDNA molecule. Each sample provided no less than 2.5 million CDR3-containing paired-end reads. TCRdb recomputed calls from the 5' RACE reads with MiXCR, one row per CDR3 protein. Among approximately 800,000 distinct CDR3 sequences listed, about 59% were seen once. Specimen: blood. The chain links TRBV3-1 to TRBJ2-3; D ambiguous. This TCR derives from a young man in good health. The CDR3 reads CASSQGVGSYTDTQYF. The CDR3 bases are TGTGCCAGCAGCCAAGGGGTAGGGTCGTACACAGATACGCAGTATTTT.